Below, one TCR beta chain is given with its context. The data derive from a study of shared clonotypes between healthy human individuals. Loaded into unsorted PBMC replicate PCRs was roughly 320 ng DNA, roughly 31,000 T cell genomes. Unsorted PBMC DNA went through sequencing on ten immunoSEQ deep assay plates. Measured with immunoSEQ multiplex PCR; TCRdb has only the in-frame clones, and not every one. This table has some 500,000 clones, 79% appearing once. The CDR3 sequence is 16 residues long. V lost 5 bases and J lost 6, with 22 bases in between. In germline, CDR1 is SGHTA, CDR2 FQGNSA. The gene calls are TRBV7-2 and TRBJ1-1; D is perhaps TRBD1 (6 bases). This clonotype was sampled from a woman aged 35 to 49 in good health. Some clones in this sample may be carry-over from other donors' samples. The source material was PBMCs. CDR3 in amino acids: CASSRVGSGGLSEAFF. The CDR3 DNA follows: TGTGCCAGCAGCCGGGTGGGGTCCGGGGGCTTGTCTGAAGCTTTCTTT.